This T cell receptor (beta chain) was captured in a study of blood T cell repertoires in COVID-19. Study overall: Acute and convalescent COVID-19 specimens originated in the United States, Italy and Spain.

The J segment lost 8 bases and the V segment lost 3 bases, leaving 6 bases of the junction unmatched. The CDR3 extends over 15 amino acids. The germline V gene encodes CDR1 LGHNA and CDR2 YSLEER. Study processing details: Researchers report that nucleated cell counts were estimated from reference gene primer amplification. Profiling relied on immunoSEQ multiplex PCR, and the TCRdb table lists in-frame clones only, not all of them. For V, J and clone size, that table is used; D and trimming come from the DNA. This table has about 150,000 clones, more than 75% appearing once. Participant age was roughly 18 to 90 years, and participants resided in fewer than 25 US areas. Allocation to cohorts depended on clinical history reported by the participants.

This clonotype originated in a woman aged 45-60 years who had recovered from COVID-19. The chain uses TRBV4-3 and TRBJ1-4; 10 positions agree with TRBD1. The sample comprised PBMCs or T cells enriched from blood (not recorded which). CDR3 nucleotide sequence: TGCGCCAGCAGCCAGTCCGGGACAGGGGCGGAAAAACTGTTTTTT. Amino acid sequence: CASSQSGTGAEKLFF.